A selection of T cell receptor beta chains follows, all from one sample in a study of blood T cell repertoires in COVID-19. Sequenced by immunoSEQ multiplex PCR; TCRdb stores in-frame clones only, minus some. The sample yields hundreds of thousands of clones, roughly nine tenths seen once. Input material: PBMCs or T cells enriched from blood (not recorded which). These receptors came from a man aged 60 to 69 who had recovered from COVID-19. Each CDR3 is given with its conserved first and last residue. The D gene is left open where the match is weak. Expanded clones get a size class; other rows say once, few or many, or leave the size out.

>TRBV28|TRBJ1-2|-|-
CASSAPGGEGSNYGYTF
TGTGCCAGCAGTGCCCCGGGGGGGGAGGGCTCGAACTATGGCTACACCTTC
>TRBV19|TRBJ1-5|-|-
CASRGSGQAVNQPQHF
TGTGCCAGTAGGGGGAGTGGGCAGGCAGTCAATCAGCCCCAGCATTTT
>TRBV23-1|TRBJ2-1|-|-
CASSRSRGHFRGNEQFF
TGCGCCAGCAGTCGGTCTAGGGGCCACTTCCGAGGCAATGAGCAGTTCTTC
>TRBV10-1|TRBJ2-7|-|-
CASPLPGHRPYEQYF
TGCGCCAGCCCCTTACCGGGACACAGACCGTACGAGCAGTACTTC
>TRBV9|TRBJ2-1|-|-
CASSVASRRGQNEQFF
TGTGCCAGCAGCGTAGCTTCAAGACGGGGTCAGAATGAGCAGTTCTTC
>TRBV6-5|TRBJ1-1|-|-
CASSYKSEAFF
TGTGCCAGCAGTTATAAGAGTGAAGCTTTCTTT
>TRBV3-1/TRBV3-2|TRBJ1-2|-|-
CASSRSGGEGYGYTF
TGTGCCAGCAGCCGCTCCGGGGGGGAGGGCTATGGCTACACCTTC
>TRBV7-9|TRBJ2-5|-|-
CASSPNSQETQYF
TGTGCCAGCAGCCCGAACAGCCAAGAGACCCAGTACTTC
>TRBV9|TRBJ2-5|-|TRBD2
CASTRLAGEQETQYF
TGTGCCAGCACTAGACTAGCGGGAGAGCAAGAGACCCAGTACTTC
>TRBV2|TRBJ1-1|few|-
CASSSDSPMNTEAFF
TGTGCCAGCAGTAGCGACAGCCCGATGAACACTGAAGCTTTCTTT
>TRBV30|TRBJ2-2|-|TRBD2
CAWASGRAGELFF
TGTGCCTGGGCTAGCGGGAGGGCCGGGGAGCTGTTTTTT
>TRBV18|TRBJ2-3|-|-
CASSEGGLGQGGTDTQYF
TGTGCCAGCTCTGAAGGAGGCCTAGGACAGGGAGGGACAGATACGCAGTATTTT
>TRBV7-2|TRBJ2-3|-|TRBD2
CASRGTSGRADTQYF
TGTGCCAGCAGAGGGACTAGCGGGAGGGCAGATACGCAGTATTTT
>TRBV6-1|TRBJ2-7|-|-
CASSDGGYRVYEQYF
TGTGCCAGCAGTGACGGGGGGTACAGGGTCTACGAGCAGTACTTC
>TRBV18|TRBJ2-7|few|TRBD2
CASSPSSGSDEQYF
TGTGCCAGCTCACCCTCTAGCGGGAGCGACGAGCAGTACTTC
>TRBV3-1/TRBV3-2|TRBJ1-6|-|TRBD1
CASSQQDRPVGSPLHF
TGTGCCAGCAGCCAACAGGACAGGCCTGTAGGTTCACCCCTCCACTTT
>TRBV2|TRBJ1-1|once|-
CASSEKGVNTEAFF
TGTGCCAGCAGTGAAAAAGGGGTGAACACTGAAGCTTTCTTT
>TRBV11-2|TRBJ1-3|-|-
CASSRWTGNTIYF
TGTGCCAGCAGCCGATGGACAGGAAACACCATATATTTT
>TRBV21-1|TRBJ2-7|-|-
CASSLSGGTPSYEQYF
TGTGCCAGCAGTCTTTCCGGGGGGACACCATCCTACGAGCAGTACTTC
>TRBV19|TRBJ1-4|-|-
CASSIRPRATTNEKLFF
TGTGCCAGTAGTATACGCCCGCGGGCAACAACTAATGAAAAACTGTTTTTT
>TRBV11-2|TRBJ2-5|-|TRBD2
CASSQPIAGGLETQYF
TGTGCCAGCAGCCAACCGATAGCGGGAGGGTTGGAGACCCAGTACTTC
>TRBV24-1|TRBJ1-1|-|-
CANQYGEIYTEAFF
TGTGCCAACCAGTATGGGGAGATTTACACTGAAGCTTTCTTT
>TRBV7-9|TRBJ2-1|-|-
CASSLAASNEQFF
TGTGCCAGCAGCTTAGCGGCAAGCAATGAGCAGTTCTTC
>TRBV3-1/TRBV3-2|TRBJ2-1|-|TRBD2
CASSPSGGRRFF
TGTGCCAGCAGCCCCTCCGGCGGGAGGAGATTCTTC
>TRBV11-1|TRBJ2-1|-|-
CASSLKRTYNEQFF
TGTGCCAGCAGCCTTAAGCGGACCTACAATGAGCAGTTCTTC
>TRBV4-3|TRBJ2-7|-|TRBD2
CASSQAAGGPAEQYF
TGCGCCAGCAGCCAAGCAGCGGGAGGGCCCGCCGAGCAGTACTTC
>TRBV7-9|TRBJ1-2|-|-
CASSFPSGTHYGYTF
TGTGCCAGCAGCTTCCCAAGCGGGACACACTATGGCTACACCTTC
>TRBV7-2|TRBJ1-5|-|-
CASSLARGEGQPQHF
TGTGCCAGCAGCTTAGCCAGGGGAGAAGGCCAGCCCCAGCATTTT
>TRBV4-2|TRBJ2-7|-|TRBD2
CASRIAESGSVYEQYF
TGTGCCAGCAGGATTGCGGAGAGCGGGAGTGTATACGAGCAGTACTTC
>TRBV5-4|TRBJ2-6|-|TRBD1
CASSLGRGSSGANVLTF
TGTGCCAGCAGCTTGGGCAGGGGGAGCTCTGGGGCCAACGTCCTGACTTTC
>TRBV28|TRBJ1-1|-|-
CASSLRQVNTEAFF
TGTGCCAGCAGTTTACGACAGGTGAACACTGAAGCTTTCTTT
>TRBV2|TRBJ1-5|-|-
CASSGRGLTNQPQHF
TGTGCCAGCAGTGGCCGAGGACTGACCAATCAGCCCCAGCATTTT